This T cell receptor (beta chain) was sequenced for a study of regulatory T cells in long-lasting Graves disease. Study-wide background: Disease was considered persistent Graves' disease after over 5 years of antithyroid drugs (with positive TSH receptor antibodies).

Details on this clonotype: Its antigen is not known. A much more abundant neighbour one base away suggests this may be a read error.

Whole-study findings and limits: Peripheral blood, not thyroid tissue, was the sole material studied.

The time point denotes: persistent/refractory GD, antithyroid drugs over 5 years with positive TRAb. PBMCs provided the RNA from which the TCR library was made. An endocrinology department located in Xi'an, China, was where the patients came from. Building the TCR beta libraries relied on iRepertoire HTBI primers, and CDR3 regions underwent Arm-PCR. TCRdb reanalysed the multiplex PCR reads using MiXCR and keeps one entry per CDR3 protein. This table holds a few hundred thousand distinct CDR3 sequences, around 20% found once. Source: peripheral blood mononuclear cells (PBMCs), taken when the disease was refractory, from a patient treated with antithyroid drugs. The clonotype comes from a female donor with Graves disease.

The CDR3 nucleotides are TGTACCAGCAGCCTACAGACCGCCGGGTATGGCTACACCTTC. Amino acid sequence: CTSSLQTAGYGYTF. The chain carries TRBV6-2 or TRBV6-3 and TRBJ1-2; D remains unclear. The CDR3 covers 14 residues. Germline V gene sequence: CDR1 MNHEY, CDR2 SVGEGT.